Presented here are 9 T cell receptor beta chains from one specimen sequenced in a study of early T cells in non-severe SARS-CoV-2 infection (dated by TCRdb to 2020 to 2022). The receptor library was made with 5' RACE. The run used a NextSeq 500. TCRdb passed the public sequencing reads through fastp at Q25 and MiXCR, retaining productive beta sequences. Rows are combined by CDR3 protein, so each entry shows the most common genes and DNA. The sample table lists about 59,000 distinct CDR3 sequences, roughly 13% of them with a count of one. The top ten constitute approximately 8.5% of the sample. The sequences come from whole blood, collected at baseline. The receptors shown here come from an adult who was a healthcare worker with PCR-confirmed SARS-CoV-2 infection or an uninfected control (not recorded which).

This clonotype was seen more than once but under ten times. The CDR3 here is CSATSGQGTDTQYF. CDR3 DNA: TGCAGTGCTACGTCAGGCCAGGGAACAGATACGCAGTATTTT. This chain uses TRBV20-1 with TRBJ2-3; perhaps TRBD1 as D (5 bases). Trimming took off 4 bases at V and 3 bases at J, with 14 bases between the two ends. The CDR3 has 14 amino acids. Looked up from germline, CDR1 is DFQATT and CDR2 is SNEGSKA (reference sequence).

CDR3 bases: TGTGCCAGCATTGGCGGGAGTTACGAGCAGTACTTC. Translating gives CASIGGSYEQYF. The J gene is TRBJ2-7, the V gene TRBV28; the match to TRBD2 covers 7 bases. Germline-derived CDR1 and CDR2 are MDHEN and SYDVKM. There are 12 residues in the CDR3. V trimming: 7 bases; J trimming: 4 bases; junction bases outside the gene matches: 4. The full variable domain, its missing parts supplied by reference TRBV28 and TRBJ2-7, is DVKVTQSSRYLVKRTGEKVFLECVQDMDHENMFWYRQDPGLGLRLIYFSYDVKMKEKGDIPEGYSVSREKKERFSLILESASTNQTSMYLCASIGGSYEQYFGPGTRLTVT.

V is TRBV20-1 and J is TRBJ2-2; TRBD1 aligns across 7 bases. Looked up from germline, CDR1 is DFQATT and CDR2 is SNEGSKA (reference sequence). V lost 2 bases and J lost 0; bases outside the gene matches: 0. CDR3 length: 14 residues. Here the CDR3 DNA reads TGCAGTGCTAGACAGGGGGCGAACACCGGGGAGCTGTTTTTT. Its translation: CSARQGANTGELFF.

The CDR3 region has the DNA TGTGCCAGCAGCACGACAGGGGACAACTATGGCTACACCTTC. Its translation is CASSTTGDNYGYTF. The J gene is TRBJ1-2, the V gene TRBV5-5; TRBD1 matches 8 bases. The CDR3 has 14 residues. V shed 4 bases and J 2 bases; nucleotides not matched to a gene: 4. Germline loops: CDR1 SGHKS, CDR2 YYEKEE (reference sequence).

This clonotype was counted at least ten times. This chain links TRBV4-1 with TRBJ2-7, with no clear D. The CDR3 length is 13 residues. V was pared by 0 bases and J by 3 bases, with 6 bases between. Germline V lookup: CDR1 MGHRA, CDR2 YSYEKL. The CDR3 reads CASSQEFRYEQYF. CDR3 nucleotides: TGCGCCAGCAGCCAAGAGTTCCGCTACGAGCAGTACTTC.

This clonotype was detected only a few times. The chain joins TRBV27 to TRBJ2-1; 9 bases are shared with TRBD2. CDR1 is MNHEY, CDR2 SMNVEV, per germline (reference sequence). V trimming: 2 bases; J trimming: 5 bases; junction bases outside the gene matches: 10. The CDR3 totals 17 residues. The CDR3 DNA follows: TGTGCCAGCAGTTTACCCTTGGCGGGGGGGCCTGACAATGAGCAGTTCTTC. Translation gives CASSLPLAGGPDNEQFF.

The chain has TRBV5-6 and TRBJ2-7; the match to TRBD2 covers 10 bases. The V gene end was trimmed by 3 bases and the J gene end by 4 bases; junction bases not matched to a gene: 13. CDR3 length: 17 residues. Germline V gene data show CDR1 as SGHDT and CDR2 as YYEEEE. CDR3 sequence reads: CASSWGLAGAGPYEQYF. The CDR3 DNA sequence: TGTGCCAGCAGCTGGGGTCTAGCGGGGGCCGGACCATACGAGCAGTACTTC. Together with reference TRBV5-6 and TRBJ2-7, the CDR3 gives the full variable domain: DAGVTQSPTHLIKTRGQQVTLRCSPKSGHDTVSWYQQALGQGPQFIFQYYEEEERQRGNFPDRFSGHQFPNYSSELNVNALLLGDSALYLCASSWGLAGAGPYEQYFGPGTRLTVT.

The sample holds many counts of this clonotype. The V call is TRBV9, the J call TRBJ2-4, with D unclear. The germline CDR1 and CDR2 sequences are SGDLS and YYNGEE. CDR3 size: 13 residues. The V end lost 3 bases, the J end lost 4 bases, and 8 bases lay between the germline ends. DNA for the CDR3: TGTGCCAGCAGCGAGACACCGAAAAACATTCAGTACTTC. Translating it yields CASSETPKNIQYF.

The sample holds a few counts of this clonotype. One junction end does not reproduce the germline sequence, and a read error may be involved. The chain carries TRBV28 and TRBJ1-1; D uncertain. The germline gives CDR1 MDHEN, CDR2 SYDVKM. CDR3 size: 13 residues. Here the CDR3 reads CASSSAMNTEAFF. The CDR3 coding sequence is TGCGCCAGCAGTTCGGCCATGAACACTGAAGCTTTCTTT.